This is a list of T cell receptor beta chains from one sample in a study of T cells after yellow fever vaccination. MiXCR was run by TCRdb on the 5' RACE reads, yielding one entry per CDR3 protein. The repertoire includes about 350,000 distinct CDR3 sequences, roughly 8.4% of them detected once, and approximately 15% sits in the top ten. The source material was PBMCs, sampled approximately 40 days after the first yellow fever vaccination. The receptors here all came from a man aged 18 to 29 who received the YFV17D yellow fever vaccine. The CDR3 runs from the conserved cysteine through the conserved F or W. D genes are given only for firm matches. A clone size is listed for some rows: how often the clone was seen (once, few, many), or a class if it is expanded.

d_call: .
v_call: TRBV9
j_call: TRBJ2-5
clone_size: .
cdr3_aa: CASSASSRETQYF
cdr3_nt: TGTGCCAGCAGCGCTTCGTCCCGAGAGACCCAGTACTTC

d_call: TRBD2
v_call: TRBV30
j_call: TRBJ2-5
clone_size: .
cdr3_aa: CAWTGRGKETQYF
cdr3_nt: TGTGCCTGGACGGGGCGGGGGAAAGAGACCCAGTACTTC

d_call: TRBD1
v_call: TRBV5-4
j_call: TRBJ2-5
clone_size: .
cdr3_aa: CASSFFPGQESQETQYF
cdr3_nt: TGTGCCAGCAGCTTCTTTCCGGGACAGGAAAGTCAAGAGACCCAGTACTTC

d_call: .
v_call: TRBV20-1
j_call: TRBJ1-1
clone_size: few
cdr3_aa: CSARAREGTTEAFF
cdr3_nt: TGCAGTGCTAGAGCCAGGGAGGGGACCACTGAAGCTTTCTTT

d_call: .
v_call: TRBV7-3
j_call: TRBJ2-5
clone_size: .
cdr3_aa: CASSLSRQETQYF
cdr3_nt: TGTGCCAGCAGCTTATCACGTCAAGAGACCCAGTACTTC

d_call: .
v_call: TRBV5-1
j_call: TRBJ2-1
clone_size: few
cdr3_aa: CASSLENWGNEQFF
cdr3_nt: TGCGCCAGCAGCTTGGAGAATTGGGGGAATGAGCAGTTCTTC

d_call: .
v_call: TRBV4-3
j_call: TRBJ1-1
clone_size: few
cdr3_aa: CASSQEWSYTEAFF
cdr3_nt: TGCGCCAGCAGCCAAGAATGGAGTTACACTGAAGCTTTCTTT

d_call: TRBD2
v_call: TRBV5-4
j_call: TRBJ2-1
clone_size: .
cdr3_aa: CASSFSGGAMDEQFF
cdr3_nt: TGTGCCAGCAGCTTTAGCGGGGGGGCCATGGATGAGCAGTTCTTC

d_call: .
v_call: TRBV6-6
j_call: TRBJ1-3
clone_size: .
cdr3_aa: CASSYNADTIYF
cdr3_nt: TGTGCCAGCAGTTACAACGCAGACACCATATATTTT

d_call: .
v_call: TRBV7-2
j_call: TRBJ2-3
clone_size: many
cdr3_aa: CASSLLKKGTQYF
cdr3_nt: TGTGCCAGCAGCTTACTAAAGAAGGGTACGCAGTATTTT

d_call: .
v_call: TRBV7-8
j_call: TRBJ2-3
clone_size: few
cdr3_aa: CASSRERPSDTQYF
cdr3_nt: TGTGCCAGCAGCCGCGAACGACCGTCGGATACGCAGTATTTT

d_call: TRBD2
v_call: TRBV7-2
j_call: TRBJ2-1
clone_size: .
cdr3_aa: CASNPGTSAHNEQFF
cdr3_nt: TGTGCCAGCAACCCAGGGACTAGCGCCCACAATGAGCAGTTCTTC

d_call: .
v_call: TRBV6-1
j_call: TRBJ1-6
clone_size: .
cdr3_aa: CASSEPPRGDSPLHF
cdr3_nt: TGTGCCAGCAGTGAACCCCCCCGGGGGGATTCACCCCTCCACTTT

d_call: .
v_call: TRBV3-1
j_call: TRBJ2-3
clone_size: .
cdr3_aa: CASSQEGDLLSTDTQYF
cdr3_nt: TGTGCCAGCAGCCAAGAGGGGGACCTCCTTAGCACAGATACGCAGTATTTT

d_call: .
v_call: TRBV5-1
j_call: TRBJ2-7
clone_size: few
cdr3_aa: CASSFPTGSYEQYF
cdr3_nt: TGCGCCAGCAGCTTCCCGACGGGCTCCTACGAGCAGTACTTC

d_call: TRBD1
v_call: TRBV5-1
j_call: TRBJ2-5
clone_size: many
cdr3_aa: CASSTGDRAETQYF
cdr3_nt: TGCGCCAGCAGCACCGGGGACAGGGCGGAGACCCAGTACTTC

d_call: .
v_call: TRBV25-1
j_call: TRBJ2-7
clone_size: .
cdr3_aa: CASSGRLDGEQYF
cdr3_nt: TGTGCCAGCAGTGGAAGACTAGACGGCGAGCAGTACTTC

d_call: TRBD1
v_call: TRBV29-1
j_call: TRBJ1-1
clone_size: many
cdr3_aa: CSAPPGQGNTEAFF
cdr3_nt: TGCAGCGCACCCCCGGGACAGGGGAACACTGAAGCTTTCTTT

d_call: TRBD1
v_call: TRBV3-1
j_call: TRBJ1-1
clone_size: once
cdr3_aa: CASSQVLGTGGWNTEAFF
cdr3_nt: TGTGCCAGCAGCCAAGTGCTCGGGACAGGGGGGTGGAACACTGAAGCTTTCTTT

d_call: TRBD2
v_call: TRBV5-4
j_call: TRBJ2-1
clone_size: many
cdr3_aa: CASSFPRGVGNEQFF
cdr3_nt: TGTGCCAGCAGCTTTCCGCGGGGGGTGGGCAATGAGCAGTTCTTC

d_call: .
v_call: TRBV30
j_call: TRBJ2-1
clone_size: few
cdr3_aa: CASKTGFAGNEQFF
cdr3_nt: TGTGCCTCCAAAACAGGTTTTGCGGGCAATGAGCAGTTCTTC

d_call: .
v_call: TRBV29-1
j_call: TRBJ2-1
clone_size: .
cdr3_aa: CSGWGTSGDEQFF
cdr3_nt: TGCAGCGGGTGGGGGACATCAGGGGATGAGCAGTTCTTC

d_call: TRBD1
v_call: TRBV7-6
j_call: TRBJ2-7
clone_size: few
cdr3_aa: CASSLAGATGGIYEQYF
cdr3_nt: TGTGCCAGCAGCTTAGCAGGGGCGACAGGGGGCATATACGAGCAGTACTTC

d_call: .
v_call: TRBV12-3/TRBV12-4
j_call: TRBJ2-1
clone_size: .
cdr3_aa: CASSITNEQFF
cdr3_nt: TGTGCCAGCAGCATAACCAATGAGCAGTTCTTC

d_call: .
v_call: TRBV11-2
j_call: TRBJ2-3
clone_size: .
cdr3_aa: CASSLDLRGPSTDTQYF
cdr3_nt: TGTGCCAGCAGCTTAGATCTTCGGGGACCTTCCACAGATACGCAGTATTTT